Listed here is a single TCR beta chain. As yet, its antigen is unknown. The record originates from a study of CD8 T cells in Susac syndrome. Notes on the study in general: As the study acknowledged, the number of individuals who were part of its TCR sequencing and HLA analysis was relatively small.

CD8+ and CD4+ T cells taken from blood had their TCR beta sequenced. Negative isolation was used for CD8+ and CD4+ T cells, and FACS enrichment was applied to TEMRA cells. Random hexamers were used to reverse transcribe roughly 0.45 to 1 ug of RNA. The TCR beta CDR3 was amplified by immunoSEQ multiplex PCR across 54 Vbeta, 13 Jbeta. TCRdb re-analysed the immunoSEQ multiplex PCR reads in MiXCR, keeping a single row per CDR3 protein. The profile shows over 350,000 distinct CDR3 sequences, 85% of them singletons. Germline V gives CDR1 MNHEY, CDR2 SVGEGT. V lost 8 bases to trimming and J lost 5 bases; unmatched junction nucleotides: 8. This CDR3 contains 15 residues.

The chain recombines TRBV6-2 or TRBV6-3 with TRBJ2-2, with TRBD2 identical over 10 bases. The receptor comes from a human donor with multiple sclerosis. The sequencing sample was made of CD8+ T cells from PBMCs. The CDR3 loop reads CASGGVAGGTGELFF. In DNA, the CDR3 is TGTGCCAGCGGAGGGGTAGCGGGAGGTACCGGGGAGCTGTTTTTT.